The T cell receptor beta chain under discussion was sequenced for a study of blood T cell repertoires in COVID-19. Study details: Italy, Spain and the United States were the sources of the convalescent and acute COVID-19 samples.

All enrollees were about 18 to 89 years old and from roughly 22 US areas. Generated by immunoSEQ multiplex PCR, the TCRdb table keeps only in-frame clones and is missing some. The sample yields 180,000 or so clones, about 80% seen once. With V trimmed by 4 bases and J by 6 bases, 9 bases remained unmatched. The CDR3 has 16 amino acids. In germline, CDR1 is KGHDR, CDR2 SFDVKD. The sequence came from a man in his 60s who had been exposed to COVID-19. Material: PBMCs or T cells enriched from blood (not recorded which). This chain links TRBV24-1 with TRBJ1-5, with 9 bases matching TRBD1. The CDR3 region has the DNA TGTGCCACCAGTGACCCCGGGACAGGGTCGGTTCAGCCCCAGCATTTT. Protein product: CATSDPGTGSVQPQHF.